The sequence of this T cell receptor beta chain was determined in a study of Ad26.COV2.S vaccination and SARS-CoV-2 variants. The wider study: By the intramuscular route, Ad26.COV2.S was given once, or twice 56 days apart.

Germline V gives CDR1 SGDLS, CDR2 YYNGEE. The ends were cut back, 0 bases at V and 7 bases at J, with 4 bases in the middle. CDR3 size: 12 residues. Assay used: immunoSEQ multiplex PCR; TCRdb lists only in-frame clones, some missing. This sample has about 350,000 clones; about 88% occur once, and the top ten carry 6.4%. Regarding treatment: 15 to 20 received Ad26.COV2.S at low or high dose, single or two shots; 5 received placebo; per-sample allocation not given. Collection of samples fell on day 63 after the first vaccine or placebo injection. This clone was seen more than once but under ten times. Sequencing was performed on peripheral blood, taken in a trial of Ad26.COV2.S vaccine versus placebo. This TCR was recovered from a person between 18 and 59 years old who received the Ad26.COV2.S COVID-19 vaccine or a placebo. The chain uses TRBV9 and TRBJ2-2, with unresolved D. In DNA, the CDR3 is TGTGCCAGCAGCGTAGCTGGCGGGGAGCTGTTTTTT. Translation: CASSVAGGELFF.